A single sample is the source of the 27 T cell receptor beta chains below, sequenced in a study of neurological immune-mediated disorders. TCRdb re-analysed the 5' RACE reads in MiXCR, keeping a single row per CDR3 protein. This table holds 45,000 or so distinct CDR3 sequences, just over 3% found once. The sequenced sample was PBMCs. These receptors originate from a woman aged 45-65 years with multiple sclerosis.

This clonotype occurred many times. The CDR3 nucleotides are TGTGCCAGCAGTTTAGGGGGGGGTGGGGATAATTCACCCCTCCACTTT. Protein sequence: CASSLGGGGDNSPLHF. The V call is TRBV12-3 or TRBV12-4, the J call TRBJ1-6, with a tentative D call TRBD1 (5 bases). There are 16 residues in the CDR3. The germline V and J ends were trimmed by 1 base and 5 bases, with 12 bases remaining between them.

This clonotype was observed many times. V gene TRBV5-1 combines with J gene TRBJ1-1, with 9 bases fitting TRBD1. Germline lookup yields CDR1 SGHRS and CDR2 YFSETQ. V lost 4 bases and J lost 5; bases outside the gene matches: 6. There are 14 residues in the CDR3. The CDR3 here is CASSGGQGVTEAFF. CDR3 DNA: TGCGCCAGCAGCGGGGGACAGGGTGTAACTGAAGCTTTCTTT.

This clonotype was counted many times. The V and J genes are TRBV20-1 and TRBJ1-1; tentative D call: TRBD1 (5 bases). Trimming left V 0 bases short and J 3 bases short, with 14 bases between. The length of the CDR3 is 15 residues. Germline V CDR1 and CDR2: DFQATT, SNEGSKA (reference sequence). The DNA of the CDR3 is TGCAGTGCTAGAGATCTCCAGGGAGGTCACACTGAAGCTTTCTTT. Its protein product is CSARDLQGGHTEAFF.

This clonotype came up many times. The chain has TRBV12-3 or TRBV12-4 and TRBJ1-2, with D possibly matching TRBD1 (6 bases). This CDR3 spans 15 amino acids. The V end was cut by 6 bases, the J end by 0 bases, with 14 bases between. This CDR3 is CASRGPTGPNYGYTF. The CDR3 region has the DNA TGTGCCAGCAGAGGACCCACAGGGCCTAACTATGGCTACACCTTC.

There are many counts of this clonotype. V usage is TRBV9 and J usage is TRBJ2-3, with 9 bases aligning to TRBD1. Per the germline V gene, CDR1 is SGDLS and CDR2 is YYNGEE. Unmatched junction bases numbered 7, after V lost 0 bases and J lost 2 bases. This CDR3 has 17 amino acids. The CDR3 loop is CASSVARGQGLTDTQYF. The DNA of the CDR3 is TGTGCCAGCAGCGTAGCCCGGGGACAGGGCCTCACAGATACGCAGTATTTT.

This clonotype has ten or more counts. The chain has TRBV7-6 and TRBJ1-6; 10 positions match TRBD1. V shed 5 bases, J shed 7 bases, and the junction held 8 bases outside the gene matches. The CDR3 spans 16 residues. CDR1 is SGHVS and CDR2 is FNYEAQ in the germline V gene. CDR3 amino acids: CASSRRDRGVNSPLHF. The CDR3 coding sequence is TGTGCCAGCAGCCGACGGGACAGGGGAGTAAATTCACCCCTCCACTTT.

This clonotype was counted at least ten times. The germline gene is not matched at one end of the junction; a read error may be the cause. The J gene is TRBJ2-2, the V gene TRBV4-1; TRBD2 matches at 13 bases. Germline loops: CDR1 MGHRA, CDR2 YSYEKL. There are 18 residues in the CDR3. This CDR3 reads CASSKEVTSGGGTGELFF. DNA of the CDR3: TGCGCCAGCAGCAAAGAGGTCACTAGCGGGGGGGGTACCGGGGAGCTGTTTTTT.

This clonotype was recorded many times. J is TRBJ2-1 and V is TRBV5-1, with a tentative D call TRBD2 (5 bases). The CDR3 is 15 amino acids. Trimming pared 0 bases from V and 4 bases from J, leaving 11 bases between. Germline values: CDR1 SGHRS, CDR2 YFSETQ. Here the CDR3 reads CASSLGSRTYNEQFF. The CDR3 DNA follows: TGCGCCAGCAGCTTGGGGTCCCGGACTTACAATGAGCAGTTCTTC.

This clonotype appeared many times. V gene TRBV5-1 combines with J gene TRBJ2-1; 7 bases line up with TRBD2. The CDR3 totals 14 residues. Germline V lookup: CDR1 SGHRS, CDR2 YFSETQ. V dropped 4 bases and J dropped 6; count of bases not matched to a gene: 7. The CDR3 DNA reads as TGCGCCAGCAGCGGCAGCGGGGTGGGCAATGAGCAGTTCTTC. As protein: CASSGSGVGNEQFF.

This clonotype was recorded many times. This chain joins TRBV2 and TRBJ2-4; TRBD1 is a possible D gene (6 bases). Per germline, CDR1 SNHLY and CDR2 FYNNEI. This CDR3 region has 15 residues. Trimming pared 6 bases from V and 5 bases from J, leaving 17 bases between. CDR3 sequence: CASSPDRWGQNIQYF. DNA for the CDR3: TGTGCCAGCAGCCCGGACCGATGGGGGCAAAACATTCAGTACTTC.

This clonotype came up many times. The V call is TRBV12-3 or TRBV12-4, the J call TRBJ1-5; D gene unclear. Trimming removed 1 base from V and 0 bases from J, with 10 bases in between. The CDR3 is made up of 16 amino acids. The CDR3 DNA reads TGTGCCAGCAGTTTAGTCGACTTTTATAGCAATCAGCCCCAGCATTTT. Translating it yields CASSLVDFYSNQPQHF.

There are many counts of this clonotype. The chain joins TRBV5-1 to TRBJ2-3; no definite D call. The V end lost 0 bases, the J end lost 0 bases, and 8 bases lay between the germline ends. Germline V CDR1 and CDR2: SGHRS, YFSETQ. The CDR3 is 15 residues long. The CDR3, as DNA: TGCGCCAGCAGCTTGGCCGTGGGGAGCACAGATACGCAGTATTTT. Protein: CASSLAVGSTDTQYF.

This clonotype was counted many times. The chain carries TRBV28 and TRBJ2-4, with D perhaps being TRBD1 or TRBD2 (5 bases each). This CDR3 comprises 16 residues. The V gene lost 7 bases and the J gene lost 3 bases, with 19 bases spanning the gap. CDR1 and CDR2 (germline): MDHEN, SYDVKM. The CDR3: CASTPRGQADKNIQYF. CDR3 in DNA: TGTGCCAGCACCCCCCGGGGCCAAGCCGACAAAAACATTCAGTACTTC.

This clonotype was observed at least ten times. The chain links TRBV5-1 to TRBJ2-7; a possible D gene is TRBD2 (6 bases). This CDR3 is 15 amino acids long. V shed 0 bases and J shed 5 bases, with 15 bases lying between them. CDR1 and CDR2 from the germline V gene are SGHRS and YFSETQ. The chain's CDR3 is CASSLVSGRQNEQYF. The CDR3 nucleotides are TGCGCCAGCAGCTTGGTTAGCGGACGTCAGAACGAGCAGTACTTC.

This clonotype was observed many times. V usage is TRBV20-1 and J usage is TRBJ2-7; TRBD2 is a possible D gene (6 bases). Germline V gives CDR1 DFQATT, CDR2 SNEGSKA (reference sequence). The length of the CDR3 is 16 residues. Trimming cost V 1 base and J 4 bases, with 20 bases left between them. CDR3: CSARVLTAGTGYEQYF. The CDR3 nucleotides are TGCAGTGCTAGAGTTCTTACGGCGGGAACTGGATACGAGCAGTACTTC.

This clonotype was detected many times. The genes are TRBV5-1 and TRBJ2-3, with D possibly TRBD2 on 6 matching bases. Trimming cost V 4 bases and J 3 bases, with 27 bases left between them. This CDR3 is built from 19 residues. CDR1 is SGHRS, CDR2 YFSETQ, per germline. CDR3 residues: CASSTTAVGGYGATDTQYF. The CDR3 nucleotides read TGCGCCAGCAGCACTACCGCCGTGGGGGGTTACGGTGCGACAGATACGCAGTATTTT.

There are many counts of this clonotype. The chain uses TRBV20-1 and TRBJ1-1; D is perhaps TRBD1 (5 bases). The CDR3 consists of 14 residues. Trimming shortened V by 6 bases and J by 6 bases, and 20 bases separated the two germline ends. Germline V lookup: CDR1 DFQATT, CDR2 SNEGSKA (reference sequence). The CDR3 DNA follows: TGCAGTGCAAGGAGGGGAGGAGGACGCGCTGAAGCTTTCTTT. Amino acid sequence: CSARRGGGRAEAFF.

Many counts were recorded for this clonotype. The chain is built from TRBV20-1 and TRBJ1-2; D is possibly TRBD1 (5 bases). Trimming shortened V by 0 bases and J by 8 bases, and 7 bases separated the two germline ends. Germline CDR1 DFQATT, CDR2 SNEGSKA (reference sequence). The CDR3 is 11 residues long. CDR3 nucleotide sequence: TGCAGTGCTAGAGAAGGGGAGGGCTACACCTTC. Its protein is CSAREGEGYTF.

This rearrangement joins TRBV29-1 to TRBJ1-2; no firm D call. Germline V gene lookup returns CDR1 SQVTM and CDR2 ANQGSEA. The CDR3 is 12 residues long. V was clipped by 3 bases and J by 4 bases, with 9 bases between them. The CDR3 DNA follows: TGCAGCGTTGACGTTCGGGGCTATGGCTACACCTTC. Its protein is CSVDVRGYGYTF.

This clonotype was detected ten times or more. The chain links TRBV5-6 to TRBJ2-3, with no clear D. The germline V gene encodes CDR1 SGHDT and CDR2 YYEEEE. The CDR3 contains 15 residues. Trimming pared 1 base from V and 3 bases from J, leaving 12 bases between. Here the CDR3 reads CASSLRSGSTDTQYF. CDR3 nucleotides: TGTGCCAGCAGCTTGAGATCAGGTTCTACAGATACGCAGTATTTT. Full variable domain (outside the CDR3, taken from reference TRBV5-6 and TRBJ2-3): DAGVTQSPTHLIKTRGQQVTLRCSPKSGHDTVSWYQQALGQGPQFIFQYYEEEERQRGNFPDRFSGHQFPNYSSELNVNALLLGDSALYLCASSLRSGSTDTQYFGPGTRLTVL.

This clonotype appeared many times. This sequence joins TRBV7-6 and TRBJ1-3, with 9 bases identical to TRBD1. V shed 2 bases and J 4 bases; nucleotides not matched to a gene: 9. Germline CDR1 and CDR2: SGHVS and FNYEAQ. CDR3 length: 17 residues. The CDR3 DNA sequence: TGTGCCAGCAGCTTATGGACACAGGGGGCGGAAGGAAACACCATATATTTT. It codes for CASSLWTQGAEGNTIYF.

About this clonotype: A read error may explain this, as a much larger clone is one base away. The chain's CDR3 is CVSSPGWAGEQYF. The CDR3 coding sequence is TGTGTCAGCTCACCAGGTTGGGCAGGCGAGCAGTACTTC. The chain joins TRBV18 to TRBJ2-7, with D unresolved. There are 13 residues in the CDR3. Germline CDR1 and CDR2: KGHSH and LQKENI.

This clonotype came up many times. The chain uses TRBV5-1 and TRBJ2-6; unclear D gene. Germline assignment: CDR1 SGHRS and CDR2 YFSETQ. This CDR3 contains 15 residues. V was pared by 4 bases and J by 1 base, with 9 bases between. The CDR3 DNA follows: TGCGCCAGCAGCCCCACGGATTCTGGGGCCAACGTCCTGACTTTC. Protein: CASSPTDSGANVLTF.

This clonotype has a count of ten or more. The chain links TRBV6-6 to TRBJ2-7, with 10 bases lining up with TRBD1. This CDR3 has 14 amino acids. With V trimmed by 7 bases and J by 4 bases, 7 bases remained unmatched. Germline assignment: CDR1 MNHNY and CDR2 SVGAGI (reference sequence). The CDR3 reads CASKLTGGVYEQYF. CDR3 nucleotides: TGTGCCAGCAAATTGACAGGGGGCGTTTACGAGCAGTACTTC.

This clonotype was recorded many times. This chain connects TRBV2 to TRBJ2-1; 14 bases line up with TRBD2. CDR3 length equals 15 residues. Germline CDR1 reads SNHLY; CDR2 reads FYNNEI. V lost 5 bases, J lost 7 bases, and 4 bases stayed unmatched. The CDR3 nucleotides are TGTGCCAGCAGTCAGACTAGCGGGAGGGCTAATGAGCAGTTCTTC. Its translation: CASSQTSGRANEQFF.

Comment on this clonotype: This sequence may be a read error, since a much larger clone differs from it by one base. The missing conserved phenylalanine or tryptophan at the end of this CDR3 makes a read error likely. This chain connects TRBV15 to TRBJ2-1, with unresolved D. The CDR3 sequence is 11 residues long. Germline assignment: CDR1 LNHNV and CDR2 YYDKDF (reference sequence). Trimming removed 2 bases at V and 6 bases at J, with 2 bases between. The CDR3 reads CATSRSNEQFC. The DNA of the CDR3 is TGTGCCACCAGCAGATCCAATGAGCAGTTCTGC.

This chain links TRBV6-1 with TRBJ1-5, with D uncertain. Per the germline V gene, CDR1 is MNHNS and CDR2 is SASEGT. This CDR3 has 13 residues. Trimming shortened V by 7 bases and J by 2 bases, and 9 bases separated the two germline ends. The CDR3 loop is CASKAAGNQPQHF. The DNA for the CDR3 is TGTGCCAGCAAGGCCGCGGGCAATCAGCCCCAGCATTTT.